The source of this T cell receptor beta chain is a study of tumor and adjacent non-tumor tissue in lung cancer. At the level of the study: On average, productive TCRbeta reads reached about 4.17 million per sample.

Study findings and constraints: Tumor TCR diversity, when higher, was linked to shorter survival. Top 100 clones took a larger repertoire share in normal lung. Compared with tumor, normal lung showed significantly lower TCR diversity.

TCRbeta libraries were built with three rounds of nested PCR, modified from ARM-PCR. Each CDR3 protein is one row after TCRdb ran MiXCR on the multiplex PCR reads. The sample lists around 86,000 distinct CDR3 sequences; 55% to 80% were seen once. This clonotype has ten or more counts. Its antigen is not identified. No cell sorting was done before RNA was extracted from the tissue. Germline CDR1 is MGHRA and CDR2 is YSYEKL. Trimming stripped 0 bases from V and 4 bases from J, with 12 bases between. This CDR3 has 15 residues. The chain carries TRBV4-1 and TRBJ1-2; D remains unclear. The clonotype comes from a woman aged 40-49 years with non-small cell lung cancer. The material sequenced was lung tumor tissue. The CDR3 coding sequence is TGCGCCAGCAGCCAAGATACATCTTGGGGCTATGGCTACACCTTC. The encoded protein is CASSQDTSWGYGYTF.